This TCR beta chain originates from a study of shared clonotypes between healthy human individuals. This table comes from immunoSEQ multiplex PCR, and its TCRdb copy is limited to in-frame clones, with some not included. The sample consists of under 300,000 clones, about 65% of them appearing once. The CDR3 is made up of 21 amino acids. Germline trimming cut 1 base from V and 3 bases from J; bases unmatched to any gene: 23. Germline V gene lookup returns CDR1 MNHNS and CDR2 SASEGT. Subsets obtained from CD4+ cells comprised CD45RA+ naive and CD45RA-negative memory cells. Sequenced material: memory CD4+ T cells sorted from blood. Specified subset: CD45RA-negative fraction. V is TRBV6-1 and J is TRBJ2-7; 8 bases fit TRBD1. This TCR came from a man aged 25-45 years in good health. CDR3 DNA sequence: TGTGCCAGCAGTGAAGGCCACGGACAGGGAGTGCCGCGCGCGCAACGCTACGAGCAGTACTTC. Amino acid sequence: CASSEGHGQGVPRAQRYEQYF.